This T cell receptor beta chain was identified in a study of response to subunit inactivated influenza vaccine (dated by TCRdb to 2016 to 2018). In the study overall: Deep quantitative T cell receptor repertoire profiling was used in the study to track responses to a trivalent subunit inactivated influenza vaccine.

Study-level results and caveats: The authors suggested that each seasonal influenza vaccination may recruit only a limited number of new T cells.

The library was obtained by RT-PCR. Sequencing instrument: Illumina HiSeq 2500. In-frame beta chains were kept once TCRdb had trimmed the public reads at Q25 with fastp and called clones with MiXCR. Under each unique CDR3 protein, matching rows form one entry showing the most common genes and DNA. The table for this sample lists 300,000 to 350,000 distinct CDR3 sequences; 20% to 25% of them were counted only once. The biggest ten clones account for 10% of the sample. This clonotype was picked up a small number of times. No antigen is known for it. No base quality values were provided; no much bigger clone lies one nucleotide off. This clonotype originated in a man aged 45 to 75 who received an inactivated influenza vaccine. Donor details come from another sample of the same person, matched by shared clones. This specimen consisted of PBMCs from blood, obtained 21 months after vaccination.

In nucleotide form, the sequence is TGCAGCTCCGACTCCCTGAGCTCCTACAATGAGCAGTTCTTC. Its protein is CSSDSLSSYNEQFF. Rearrangement joined TRBV29-1 to TRBJ2-1; too little of a D gene remains to name it. The germline V gene encodes CDR1 SQVTM and CDR2 ANQGSEA. V is cut by 8 bases and J by 0 bases, and the space between the germline ends is 14 bases. Including the terminal cysteine and phenylalanine, the CDR3 comprises 14 residues. Left in the record is the CDR3 DNA by itself, 42 bases read in frame from the first base.